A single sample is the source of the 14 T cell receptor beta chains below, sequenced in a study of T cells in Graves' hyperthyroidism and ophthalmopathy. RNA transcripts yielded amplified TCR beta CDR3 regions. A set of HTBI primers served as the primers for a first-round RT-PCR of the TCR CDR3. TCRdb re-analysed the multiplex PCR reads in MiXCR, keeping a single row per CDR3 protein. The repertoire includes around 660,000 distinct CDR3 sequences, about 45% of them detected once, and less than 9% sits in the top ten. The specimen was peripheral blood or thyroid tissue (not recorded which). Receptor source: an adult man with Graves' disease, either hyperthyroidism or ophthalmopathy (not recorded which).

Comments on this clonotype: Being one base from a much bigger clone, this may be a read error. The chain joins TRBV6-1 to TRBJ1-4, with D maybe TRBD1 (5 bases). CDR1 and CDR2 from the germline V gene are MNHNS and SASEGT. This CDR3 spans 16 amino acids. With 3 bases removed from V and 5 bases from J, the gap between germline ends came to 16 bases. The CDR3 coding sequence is TGTGCCAGCAGTGACCCTTCTACACGGGGCAATGAAAAACTGTTTTTT. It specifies CASSDPSTRGNEKLFF.

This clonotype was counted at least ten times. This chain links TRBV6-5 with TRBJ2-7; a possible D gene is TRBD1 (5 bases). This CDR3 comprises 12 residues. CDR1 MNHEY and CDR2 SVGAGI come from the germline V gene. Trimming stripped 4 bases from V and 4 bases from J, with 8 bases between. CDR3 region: CASSSDRYEQYF. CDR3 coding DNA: TGTGCCAGCAGTTCCGACAGATACGAGCAGTACTTC.

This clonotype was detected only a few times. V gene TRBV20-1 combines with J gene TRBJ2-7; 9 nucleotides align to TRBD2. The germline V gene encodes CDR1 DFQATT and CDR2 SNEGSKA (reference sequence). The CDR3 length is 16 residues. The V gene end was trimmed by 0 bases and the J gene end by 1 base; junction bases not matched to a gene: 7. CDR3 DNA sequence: TGCAGTGCTAGAGATTTGAGGCGGGGGGGATCCTACGAGCAGTACTTC. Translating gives CSARDLRRGGSYEQYF.

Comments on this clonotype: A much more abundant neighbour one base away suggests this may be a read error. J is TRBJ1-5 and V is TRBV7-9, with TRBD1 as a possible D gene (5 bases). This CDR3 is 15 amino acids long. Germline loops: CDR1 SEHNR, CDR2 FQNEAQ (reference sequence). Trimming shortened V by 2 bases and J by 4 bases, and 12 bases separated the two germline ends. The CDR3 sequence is CASSLPTEVNQPQHF. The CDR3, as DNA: TGTGCCAGCAGCTTACCGACAGAGGTGAATCAGCCCCAGCATTTT.

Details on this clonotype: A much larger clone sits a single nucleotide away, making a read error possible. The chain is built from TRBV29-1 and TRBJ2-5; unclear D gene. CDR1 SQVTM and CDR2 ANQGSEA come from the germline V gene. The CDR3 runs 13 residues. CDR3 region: CSVEVGRGETQHF. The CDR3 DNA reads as TGCAGCGTTGAAGTCGGCCGAGGAGAGACCCAGCACTTC.

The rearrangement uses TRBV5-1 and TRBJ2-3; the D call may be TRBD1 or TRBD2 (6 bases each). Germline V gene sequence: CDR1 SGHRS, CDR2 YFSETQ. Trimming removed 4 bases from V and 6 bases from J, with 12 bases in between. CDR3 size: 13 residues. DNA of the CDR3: TGCGCCAGCAGCACTACGGGGGCGGATACGCAGTATTTT. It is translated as CASSTTGADTQYF.

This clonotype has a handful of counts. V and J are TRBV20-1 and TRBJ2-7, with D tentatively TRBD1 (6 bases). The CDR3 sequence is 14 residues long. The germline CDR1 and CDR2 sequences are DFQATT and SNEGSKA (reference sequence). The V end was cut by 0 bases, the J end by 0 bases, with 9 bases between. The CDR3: CSARDDRSSYEQYF. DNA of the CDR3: TGCAGTGCTAGAGACGACAGGAGCTCCTACGAGCAGTACTTC.

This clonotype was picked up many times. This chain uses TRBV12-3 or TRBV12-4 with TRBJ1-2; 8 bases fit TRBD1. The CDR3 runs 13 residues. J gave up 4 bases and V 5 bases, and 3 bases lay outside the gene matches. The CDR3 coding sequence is TGTGCCAGCAGTGAGGGACAGGTCTATGGCTACACCTTC. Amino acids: CASSEGQVYGYTF.

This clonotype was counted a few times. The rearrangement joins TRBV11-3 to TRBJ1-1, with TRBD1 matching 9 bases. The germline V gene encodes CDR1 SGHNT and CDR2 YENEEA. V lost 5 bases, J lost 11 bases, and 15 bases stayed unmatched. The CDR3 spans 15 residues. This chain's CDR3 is CASSRSGTGINLAFF. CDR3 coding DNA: TGTGCCAGCAGCCGATCCGGGACAGGGATCAATTTGGCTTTCTTT. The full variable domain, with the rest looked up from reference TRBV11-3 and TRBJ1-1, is EAGVVQSPRYKIIEKKQPVAFWCNPISGHNTLYWYLQNLGQGPELLIRYENEEAVDDSQLPKDRFSAERLKGVDSTLKIQPAELGDSAVYLCASSRSGTGINLAFFGQGTRLTVV.

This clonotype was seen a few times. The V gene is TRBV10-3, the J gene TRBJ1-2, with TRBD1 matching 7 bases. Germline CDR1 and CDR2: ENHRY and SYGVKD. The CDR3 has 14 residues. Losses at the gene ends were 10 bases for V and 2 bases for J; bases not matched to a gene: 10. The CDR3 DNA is TGTGCCAGCAGCGATTCGACAGGGAACTATGGCTACACCTTC. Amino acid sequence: CASSDSTGNYGYTF.

In DNA, the CDR3 is TGCAGCGCGGGACAGGGGGAAGACACCATATATTTT. This sequence encodes CSAGQGEDTIYF. This chain uses TRBV29-1 with TRBJ1-3; 11 positions match TRBD1. This CDR3 has 12 amino acids. V lost 7 bases, J lost 8 bases, and 4 bases stayed unmatched. CDR1 is SQVTM, CDR2 ANQGSEA, per germline.

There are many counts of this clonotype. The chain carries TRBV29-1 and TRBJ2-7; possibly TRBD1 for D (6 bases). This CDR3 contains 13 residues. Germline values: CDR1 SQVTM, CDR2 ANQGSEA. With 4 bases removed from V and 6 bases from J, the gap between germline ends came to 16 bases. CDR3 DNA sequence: TGCAGCGTTGCGGGCAGGGGCCATCCCGAGCAGTACTTC. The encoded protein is CSVAGRGHPEQYF.

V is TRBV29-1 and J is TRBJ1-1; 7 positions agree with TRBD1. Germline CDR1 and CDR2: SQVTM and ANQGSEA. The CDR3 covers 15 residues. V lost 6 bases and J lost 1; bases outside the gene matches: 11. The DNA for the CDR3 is TGCAGCGTCCGACAGGGAAGGATCCCGAACACTGAAGCTTTCTTT. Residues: CSVRQGRIPNTEAFF.

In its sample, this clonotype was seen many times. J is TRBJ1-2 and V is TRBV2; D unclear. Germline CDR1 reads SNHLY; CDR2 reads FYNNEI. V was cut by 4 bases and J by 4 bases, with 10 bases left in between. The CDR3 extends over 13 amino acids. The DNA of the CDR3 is TGTGCCAGCAGTGCTTGGCCTTCCTATGGCTACACCTTC. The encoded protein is CASSAWPSYGYTF.